Presented here are 21 T cell receptor beta chains from one specimen sequenced in a study of blood T cells in healthy people across ages. Next came a second PCR, run for about 7 to 12 cycles, which used a sample-barcoded 5' primer along with a J-beta primer mix. TCRdb reprocessed the 5' RACE reads with MiXCR, giving one entry per CDR3 protein. The sample records about 1,500,000 distinct CDR3 sequences, roughly 45% being singletons. Sequenced sample: blood. All receptors come from a woman between 18 and 30 years old in good health.

A word on this clonotype: Being one base from a much bigger clone, this may be a read error. The chain combines TRBV4-1 with TRBJ2-1, with 7 bases lining up with TRBD2. Germline V gene lookup returns CDR1 MGHRA and CDR2 YSYEKL. The ends lost 3 bases at V and 5 bases at J; junction bases unmatched: 4. This CDR3 comprises 14 residues. Here the CDR3 reads CASSQGGRHNEQFF. CDR3 DNA sequence: TGCGCCAGCAGCCAGGGCGGGAGACACAATGAGCAGTTCTTC.

In DNA, the CDR3 is TGTGCCAGCAGTCGTCCGGGAGAGTACTATGGCTACACCTTC. Translating gives CASSRPGEYYGYTF. The chain is built from TRBV6-2 or TRBV6-3 and TRBJ1-2; no definite D call. Trimming removed 5 bases from V and 3 bases from J, with 13 bases in between. CDR1 MNHEY and CDR2 SVGEGT come from the germline V gene. The CDR3 is 14 residues long.

This clonotype has only a few counts. The rearrangement uses TRBV21-1 and TRBJ2-3. TRBV21-1 is classified as a pseudogene. The CDR3 contains 16 residues. The CDR3 DNA is TGTGCCAGCAGCGTCCTGGCGGAGAGTAGCACAGATACGCAGTATTTT. Amino acids: CASSVLAESSTDTQYF.

V and J are TRBV6-5 and TRBJ2-2, with 7 bases matching TRBD2. The CDR3 loop spans 16 amino acids. V shed 5 bases and J 1 base; nucleotides not matched to a gene: 7. The germline gives CDR1 MNHEY, CDR2 SVGAGI. For the CDR3, the DNA is TGTGCCAGCAGTACCCCTTGGGGGGGGAACACCGGGGAGCTGTTTTTT. Amino acids: CASSTPWGGNTGELFF.

The table lists this clonotype with many counts. CDR3 sequence (DNA): TGCGCCAGCAGCTCGGCAGGGATCCTTGAGCAGTTCTTC. It codes for CASSSAGILEQFF. The V call is TRBV5-1, the J call TRBJ2-1; D is possibly TRBD1 (5 bases). V lost 3 bases, J lost 9 bases, and 13 bases lay in between. This CDR3 contains 13 residues. Germline assignment: CDR1 SGHRS and CDR2 YFSETQ.

This clonotype was detected only a few times. This chain uses TRBV4-1 with TRBJ2-1; no firm D call. Between the trimmed V and J ends, which lost 6 bases and 2 bases, there was a span of 14 bases. Looked up from germline, CDR1 is MGHRA and CDR2 is YSYEKL. The CDR3 runs to 15 residues. CDR3 sequence (DNA): TGCGCCAGCAGTGCGCGCACCCGGGCCTACAATGAGCAGTTCTTC. Its translation: CASSARTRAYNEQFF.

J is TRBJ1-2 and V is TRBV7-9; 12 bases agree with TRBD1. The CDR3 is made up of 17 amino acids. Germline lookup yields CDR1 SEHNR and CDR2 FQNEAQ (reference sequence). The J segment lost 3 bases and the V segment lost 1 base, leaving 6 bases of the junction unmatched. CDR3 sequence (DNA): TGTGCCAGCAGCTTAGGACGTGGGACAGGGGGCTACTATGGCTACACCTTC. It translates to CASSLGRGTGGYYGYTF. Filled out from reference TRBV7-9 and TRBJ1-2, the complete variable domain reads DTGVSQNPRHKITKRGQNVTFRCDPISEHNRLYWYRQTLGQGPEFLTYFQNEAQLEKSRLLSDRFSAERPKGSFSTLEIQRTEQGDSAMYLCASSLGRGTGGYYGYTFGSGTRLTVV.

This chain connects TRBV6-1 to TRBJ1-5, with no clear D. The V gene's germline CDR1 is MNHNS and CDR2 SASEGT. V was clipped by 3 bases and J by 4 bases, with 7 bases between them. The CDR3 runs to 13 residues. CDR3 loop: CASSDAPNQPQHF. Here the CDR3 DNA reads TGTGCCAGCAGTGATGCGCCGAATCAGCCCCAGCATTTT.

The chain couples TRBV10-1 to TRBJ2-7; 8 bases match TRBD2. V lost 2 bases and J lost 2; bases outside the gene matches: 5. The CDR3 length is 15 residues. Germline V gives CDR1 WNHNN, CDR2 SYGVQD (reference sequence). CDR3 in DNA: TGCGCCAGCAGTGAGCGGGAGGGTGCTCCCTACGAGCAGTACTTC. This translates into CASSEREGAPYEQYF.

This clonotype was seen at least ten times. The V and J genes are TRBV6-1 and TRBJ2-7, with 10 bases lining up with TRBD2. After removal of 7 bases from V and 3 bases from J, the junction contained 9 bases not matched to a gene. CDR1 MNHNS and CDR2 SASEGT come from the germline V gene. The CDR3 is 15 residues long. The CDR3 is CASNSRLAGGYEQYF. Here the CDR3 DNA reads TGTGCCAGCAATTCACGACTAGCGGGCGGCTACGAGCAGTACTTC.

This sequence joins TRBV6-1 and TRBJ2-5; 8 bases line up with TRBD2. Germline V gene lookup returns CDR1 MNHNS and CDR2 SASEGT. Trimming took 4 bases from V and 11 from J; bases not matched to a gene: 9. The CDR3 sequence is 13 residues long. The CDR3 spells CASSGTSRTGQYF. The CDR3, as DNA: TGTGCCAGCAGTGGGACTAGCCGGACGGGGCAGTACTTC.

This clonotype was observed a handful of times. The gene calls are TRBV5-1 and TRBJ2-3; D perhaps matches TRBD1 (6 bases). This CDR3 contains 14 residues. Trimming pared 3 bases from V and 5 bases from J, leaving 13 bases between. Germline values: CDR1 SGHRS, CDR2 YFSETQ. The CDR3 loop is CASSSGDHEDTQYF. CDR3 in DNA: TGCGCCAGCAGCTCAGGGGATCATGAAGATACGCAGTATTTT.

A few counts support this clonotype. The chain couples TRBV5-1 to TRBJ2-1; 8 nucleotides agree with TRBD2. The CDR3 sequence is 15 residues long. In germline, CDR1 is SGHRS, CDR2 YFSETQ. V lost 4 bases and J lost 6; bases outside the gene matches: 9. The CDR3 nucleotides read TGCGCCAGCAGCCCGCGTCTAGCGGGTCCCAATGAGCAGTTCTTC. Translated: CASSPRLAGPNEQFF.

The V gene is TRBV12-3 or TRBV12-4, the J gene TRBJ1-1; perhaps TRBD1 as D (5 bases). The CDR3 runs to 14 residues. The germline V and J ends were trimmed by 5 bases and 3 bases, with 13 bases remaining between them. CDR3 region: CASSHNRDHTEAFF. Written as DNA, the CDR3 is TGTGCCAGCAGTCACAACCGGGACCACACTGAAGCTTTCTTT.

This clonotype has just a few counts. This sequence joins TRBV20-1 and TRBJ2-3; a weak D match, TRBD2 (6 bases). The germline CDR1 and CDR2 sequences are DFQATT and SNEGSKA (reference sequence). The ends were cut back, 7 bases at V and 5 bases at J, with 22 bases in the middle. This CDR3 has 15 amino acids. CDR3 nucleotides: TGCAGTGGCCTTCGACTAGTCGGGGTTAGAGATACGCAGTATTTT. Its translation is CSGLRLVGVRDTQYF.

The table lists this clonotype with a few counts. The V gene is TRBV29-1, the J gene TRBJ1-2; D is ambiguous. This CDR3 is 17 amino acids long. Per the germline V gene, CDR1 is SQVTM and CDR2 is ANQGSEA. The V end was cut by 4 bases, the J end by 4 bases, with 25 bases between. CDR3 region: CSVGVTGIGRIGYGYTF. In DNA form, the CDR3 reads TGCAGCGTTGGTGTCACGGGAATAGGCCGTATAGGCTATGGCTACACCTTC. The variable domain in full, completed from reference TRBV29-1 and TRBJ1-2, reads SAVISQKPSRDICQRGTSLTIQCQVDSQVTMMFWYRQQPGQSLTLIATANQGSEATYESGFVIDKFPISRPNLTFSTLTVSNMSPEDSSIYLCSVGVTGIGRIGYGYTFGSGTRLTVV.

The rearrangement joins TRBV28 to TRBJ1-4; the D is unclear. CDR1 and CDR2 (germline): MDHEN, SYDVKM. CDR3 length: 13 amino acids. V shed 4 bases and J shed 3 bases, with 6 bases lying between them. The CDR3 DNA is TGTGCCAGCAGTTCCGTCCCTAATGAAAAACTGTTTTTT. It is translated as CASSSVPNEKLFF.

This clonotype is a singleton in its sample. The chain employs TRBV5-1 and TRBJ2-4; D remains unclear. The germline V gene has CDR1 SGHRS and CDR2 YFSETQ. V was pared by 7 bases and J by 0 bases, with 11 bases between. The CDR3 extends over 14 amino acids. The DNA of the CDR3 is TGCGCCAGCGCTGGAGAGACAGCCAAAAACATTCAGTACTTC. This translates into CASAGETAKNIQYF.

This clonotype appeared a few times. The chain employs TRBV6-2 or TRBV6-3 and TRBJ2-7; TRBD1 matches at 9 bases. Losses at the gene ends were 8 bases for V and 4 bases for J; bases not matched to a gene: 12. This CDR3 spans 15 amino acids. Germline-derived CDR1 and CDR2 are MNHEY and SVGEGT. The CDR3 loop is CASLQLGQGLYEQYF. For the CDR3, the DNA is TGTGCCAGCCTACAACTGGGACAGGGTCTTTACGAGCAGTACTTC.

This clonotype was observed a handful of times. V gene TRBV29-1 combines with J gene TRBJ1-5, with a tentative D call TRBD1 (5 bases). This CDR3 has 16 amino acids. Germline CDR1 SQVTM, CDR2 ANQGSEA. Deletions cut 2 bases from V and 0 bases from J, with 14 bases between. The CDR3 DNA follows: TGCAGCGTTGAAACGAAGGGGTTCTATAGCAATCAGCCCCAGCATTTT. It codes for CSVETKGFYSNQPQHF.

The V call is TRBV11-2, the J call TRBJ2-4; 11 bases match TRBD1. TRBJ2-7 matches the DNA end more closely, so the J call is doubtful. The CDR3 length is 13 residues. Germline CDR1 SGHAT, CDR2 FQNNGV. Here the CDR3 reads CASSKDRGREQYF. The DNA for the CDR3 is TGTGCCAGCAGCAAGGACAGGGGGCGCGAGCAGTACTTC.